This T cell receptor beta chain was recovered during a study of blood T cell repertoires in COVID-19. Profiled with immunoSEQ multiplex PCR; TCRdb holds only in-frame clones, not every one. This table holds roughly 73,000 clones, about four fifths found once. This CDR3 has 14 residues. Trimming removed 2 bases from V and 1 base from J, with 9 bases in between. Germline assignment: CDR1 KGHSH and CDR2 LQKENI. The sample comprised peripheral blood. V and J are TRBV18 and TRBJ2-7; D may be TRBD1 (6 bases). This receptor was identified in a woman aged 70 to 79 with acute or convalescent COVID-19. The CDR3 sequence is CASSPGQPSYEQYF. Written as DNA, the CDR3 is TGTGCCAGCTCACCAGGACAGCCTTCCTACGAGCAGTACTTC. The full variable domain, completed using reference TRBV18 and TRBJ2-7, is NAGVMQNPRHLVRRRGQEARLRCSPMKGHSHVYWYRQLPEEGLKFMVYLQKENIIDESGMPKERFSAEFPKEGPSILRIQQVVRGDSAAYFCASSPGQPSYEQYFGPGTRLTVT.